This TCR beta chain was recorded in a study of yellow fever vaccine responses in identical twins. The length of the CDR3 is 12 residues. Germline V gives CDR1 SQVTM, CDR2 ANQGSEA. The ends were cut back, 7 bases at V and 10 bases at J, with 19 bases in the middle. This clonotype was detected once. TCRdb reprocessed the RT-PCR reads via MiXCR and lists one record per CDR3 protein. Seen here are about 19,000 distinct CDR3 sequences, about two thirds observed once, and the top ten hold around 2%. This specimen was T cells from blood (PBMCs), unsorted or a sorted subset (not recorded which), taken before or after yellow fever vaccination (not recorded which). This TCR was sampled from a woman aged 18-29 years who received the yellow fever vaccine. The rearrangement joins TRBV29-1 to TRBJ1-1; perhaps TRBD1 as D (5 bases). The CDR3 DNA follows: TGCAGCGCTAACCGGGACGGGATGAGAGCTTTCTTT. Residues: CSANRDGMRAFF. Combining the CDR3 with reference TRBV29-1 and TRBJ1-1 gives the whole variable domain SAVISQKPSRDICQRGTSLTIQCQVDSQVTMMFWYRQQPGQSLTLIATANQGSEATYESGFVIDKFPISRPNLTFSTLTVSNMSPEDSSIYLCSANRDGMRAFFGQGTRLTVV.